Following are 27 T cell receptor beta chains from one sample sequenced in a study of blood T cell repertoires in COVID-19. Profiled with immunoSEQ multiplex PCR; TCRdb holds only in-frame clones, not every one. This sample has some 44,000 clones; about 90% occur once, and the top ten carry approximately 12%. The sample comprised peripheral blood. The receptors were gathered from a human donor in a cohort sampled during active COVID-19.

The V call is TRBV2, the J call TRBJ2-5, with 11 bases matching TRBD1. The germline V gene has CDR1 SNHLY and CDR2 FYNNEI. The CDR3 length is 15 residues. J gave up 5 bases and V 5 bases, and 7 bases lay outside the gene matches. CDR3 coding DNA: TGTGCCAGCAGTAAAAGGACAGGGGGCCGGGAGACCCAGTACTTC. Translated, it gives CASSKRTGGRETQYF.

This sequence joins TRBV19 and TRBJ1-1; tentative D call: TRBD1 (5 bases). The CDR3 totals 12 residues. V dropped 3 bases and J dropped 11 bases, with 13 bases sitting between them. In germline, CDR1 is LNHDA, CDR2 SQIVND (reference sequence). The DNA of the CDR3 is TGTGCCAGTAGTATCGGATCCCCAGGGGCTTTCTTT. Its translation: CASSIGSPGAFF.

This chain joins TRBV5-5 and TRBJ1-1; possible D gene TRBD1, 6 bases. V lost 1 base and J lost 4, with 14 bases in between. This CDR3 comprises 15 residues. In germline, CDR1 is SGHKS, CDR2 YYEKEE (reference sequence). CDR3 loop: CASSLMGLTGTEAFF. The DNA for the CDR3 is TGTGCCAGCAGCTTGATGGGCCTGACAGGCACTGAAGCTTTCTTT.

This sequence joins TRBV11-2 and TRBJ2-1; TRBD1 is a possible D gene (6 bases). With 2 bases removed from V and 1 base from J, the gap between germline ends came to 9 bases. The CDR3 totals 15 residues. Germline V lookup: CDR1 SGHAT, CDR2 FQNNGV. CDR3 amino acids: CASSLSQGSYNEQFF. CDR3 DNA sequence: TGTGCCAGCAGCTTATCTCAGGGGTCCTACAATGAGCAGTTCTTC.

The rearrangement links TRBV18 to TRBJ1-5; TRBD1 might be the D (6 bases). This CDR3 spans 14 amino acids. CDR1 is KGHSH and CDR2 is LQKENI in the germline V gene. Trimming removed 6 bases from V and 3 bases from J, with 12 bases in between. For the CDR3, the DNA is TGTGCCAGCTCTCCCCAGGGGCTCAATCAGCCCCAGCATTTT. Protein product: CASSPQGLNQPQHF.

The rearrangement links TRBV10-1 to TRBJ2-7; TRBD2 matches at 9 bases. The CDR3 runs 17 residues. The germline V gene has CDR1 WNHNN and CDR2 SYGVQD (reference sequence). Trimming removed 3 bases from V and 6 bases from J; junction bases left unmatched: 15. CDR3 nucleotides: TGCGCCAGCAGTGATGGGAGTCTAGCGGGACTCAGGGCCGAGCAGTACTTC. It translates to CASSDGSLAGLRAEQYF.

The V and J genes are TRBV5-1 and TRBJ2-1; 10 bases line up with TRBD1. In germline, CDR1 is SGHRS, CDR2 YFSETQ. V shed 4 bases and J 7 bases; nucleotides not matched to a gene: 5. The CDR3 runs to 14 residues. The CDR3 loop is CASSRDRGRNEQFF. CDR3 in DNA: TGCGCCAGCAGCCGCGACAGGGGGCGGAATGAGCAGTTCTTC.

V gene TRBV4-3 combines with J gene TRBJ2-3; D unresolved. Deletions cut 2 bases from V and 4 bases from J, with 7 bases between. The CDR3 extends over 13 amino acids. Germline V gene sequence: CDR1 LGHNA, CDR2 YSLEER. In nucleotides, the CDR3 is TGCGCCAGCAGCCAACGACGGGCAGATACGCAGTATTTT. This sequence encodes CASSQRRADTQYF.

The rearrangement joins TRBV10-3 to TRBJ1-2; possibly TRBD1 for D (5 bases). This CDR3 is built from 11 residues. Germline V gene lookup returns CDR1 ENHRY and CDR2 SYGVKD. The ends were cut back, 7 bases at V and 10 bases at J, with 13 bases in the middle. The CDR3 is CAITGGGIYTF. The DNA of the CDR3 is TGTGCCATCACGGGCGGGGGGATCTACACCTTC.

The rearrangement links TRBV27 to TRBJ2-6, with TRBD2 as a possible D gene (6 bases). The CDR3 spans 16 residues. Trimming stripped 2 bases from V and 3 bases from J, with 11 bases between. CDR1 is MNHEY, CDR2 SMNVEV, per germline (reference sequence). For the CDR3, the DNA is TGTGCCAGCAGTTTAAGTCGGGGAGGTGGGGCCAACGTCCTGACTTTC. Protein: CASSLSRGGGANVLTF.

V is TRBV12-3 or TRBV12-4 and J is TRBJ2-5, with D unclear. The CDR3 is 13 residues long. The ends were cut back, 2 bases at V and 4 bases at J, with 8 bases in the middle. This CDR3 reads CASSLQEGETQYF. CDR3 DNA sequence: TGTGCCAGCAGTTTACAGGAAGGAGAGACCCAGTACTTC.

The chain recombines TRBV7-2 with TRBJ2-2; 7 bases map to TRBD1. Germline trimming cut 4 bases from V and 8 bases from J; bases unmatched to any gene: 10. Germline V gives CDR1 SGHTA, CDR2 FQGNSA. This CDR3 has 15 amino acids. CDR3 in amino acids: CASSYRGKGRGELFF. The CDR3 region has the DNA TGTGCCAGCAGCTACAGGGGAAAGGGGCGGGGGGAGCTGTTTTTT.

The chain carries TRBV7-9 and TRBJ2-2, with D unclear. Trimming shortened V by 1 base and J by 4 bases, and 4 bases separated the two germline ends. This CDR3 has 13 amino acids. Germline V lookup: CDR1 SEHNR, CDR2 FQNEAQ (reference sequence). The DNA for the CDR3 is TGTGCCAGCAGCTTAGACGGCACCGGGGAGCTGTTTTTT. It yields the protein CASSLDGTGELFF. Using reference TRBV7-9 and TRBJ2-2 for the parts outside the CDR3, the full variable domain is DTGVSQNPRHKITKRGQNVTFRCDPISEHNRLYWYRQTLGQGPEFLTYFQNEAQLEKSRLLSDRFSAERPKGSFSTLEIQRTEQGDSAMYLCASSLDGTGELFFGEGSRLTVL.

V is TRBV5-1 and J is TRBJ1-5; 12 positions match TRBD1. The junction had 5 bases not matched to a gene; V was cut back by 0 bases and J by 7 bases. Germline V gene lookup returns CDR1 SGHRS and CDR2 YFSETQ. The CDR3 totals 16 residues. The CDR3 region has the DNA TGCGCCAGCAGCTTGGGGGGACAGGGGGCGGGACAGCCCCAGCATTTT. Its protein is CASSLGGQGAGQPQHF.

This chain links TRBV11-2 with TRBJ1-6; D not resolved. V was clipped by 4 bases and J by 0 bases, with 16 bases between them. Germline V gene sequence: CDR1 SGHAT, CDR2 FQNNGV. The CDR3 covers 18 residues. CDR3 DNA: TGTGCCAGCAGCTCTTCTTTGACCGCTAGCTCCTATAATTCACCCCTCCACTTT. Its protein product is CASSSSLTASSYNSPLHF.

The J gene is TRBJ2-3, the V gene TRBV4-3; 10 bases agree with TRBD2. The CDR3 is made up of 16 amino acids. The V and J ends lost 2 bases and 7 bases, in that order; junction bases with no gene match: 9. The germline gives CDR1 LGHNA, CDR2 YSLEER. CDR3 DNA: TGCGCCAGCAGCCAAACCCCGGGACTAGCGATAAATACGCAGTATTTT. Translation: CASSQTPGLAINTQYF.

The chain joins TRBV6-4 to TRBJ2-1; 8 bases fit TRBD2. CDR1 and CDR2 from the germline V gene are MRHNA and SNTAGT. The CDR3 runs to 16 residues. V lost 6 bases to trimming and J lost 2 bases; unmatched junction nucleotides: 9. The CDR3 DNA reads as TGTGCCAGCAGCGTTATGACTAGCGCCCCCTACAATGAGCAGTTCTTC. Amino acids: CASSVMTSAPYNEQFF.

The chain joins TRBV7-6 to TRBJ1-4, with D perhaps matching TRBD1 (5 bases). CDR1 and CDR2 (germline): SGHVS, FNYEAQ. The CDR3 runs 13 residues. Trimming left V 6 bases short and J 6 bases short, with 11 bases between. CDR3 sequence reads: CASSWGGDEKLFF. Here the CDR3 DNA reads TGTGCCAGCAGTTGGGGGGGAGATGAAAAACTGTTTTTT. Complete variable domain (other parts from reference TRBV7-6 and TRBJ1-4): GAGVSQSPRYKVTKRGQDVALRCDPISGHVSLYWYRQALGQGPEFLTYFNYEAQQDKSGLPNDRFSAERPEGSISTLTIQRTEQRDSAMYRCASSWGGDEKLFFGSGTQLSVL.

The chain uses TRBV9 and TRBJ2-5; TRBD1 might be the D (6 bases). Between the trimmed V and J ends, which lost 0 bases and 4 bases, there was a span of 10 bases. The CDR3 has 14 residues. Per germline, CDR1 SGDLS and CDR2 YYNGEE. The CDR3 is CASSVDQGPETQYF. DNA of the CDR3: TGTGCCAGCAGCGTAGATCAGGGGCCAGAGACCCAGTACTTC.

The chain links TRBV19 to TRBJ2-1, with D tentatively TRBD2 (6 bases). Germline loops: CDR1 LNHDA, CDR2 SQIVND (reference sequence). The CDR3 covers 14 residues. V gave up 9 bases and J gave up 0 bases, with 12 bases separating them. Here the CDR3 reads CASLSGSSYNEQFF. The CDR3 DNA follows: TGTGCCAGCCTATCCGGGAGCTCCTACAATGAGCAGTTCTTC.

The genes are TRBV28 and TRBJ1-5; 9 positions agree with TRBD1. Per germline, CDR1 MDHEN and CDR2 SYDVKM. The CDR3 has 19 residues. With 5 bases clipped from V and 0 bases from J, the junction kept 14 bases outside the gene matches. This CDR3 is CASSRTGVGGFYSNQPQHF. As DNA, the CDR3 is TGTGCCAGCAGTCGGACAGGGGTTGGGGGATTTTATAGCAATCAGCCCCAGCATTTT.

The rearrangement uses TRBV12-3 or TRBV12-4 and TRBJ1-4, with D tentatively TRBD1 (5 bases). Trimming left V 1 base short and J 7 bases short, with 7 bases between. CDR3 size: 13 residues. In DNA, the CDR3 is TGTGCCAGCAGTTTAGGGGGGGGTGAAAAACTGTTTTTT. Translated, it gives CASSLGGGEKLFF.

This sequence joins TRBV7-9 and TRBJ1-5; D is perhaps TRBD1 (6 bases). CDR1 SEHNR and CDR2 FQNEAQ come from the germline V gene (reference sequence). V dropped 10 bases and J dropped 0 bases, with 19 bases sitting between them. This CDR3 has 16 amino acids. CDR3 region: CATTPSGGRSNQPQHF. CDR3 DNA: TGTGCCACCACTCCGAGCGGGGGCCGTAGCAATCAGCCCCAGCATTTT. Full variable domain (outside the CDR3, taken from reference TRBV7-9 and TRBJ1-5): DTGVSQNPRHKITKRGQNVTFRCDPISEHNRLYWYRQTLGQGPEFLTYFQNEAQLEKSRLLSDRFSAERPKGSFSTLEIQRTEQGDSAMYLCATTPSGGRSNQPQHFGDGTRLSIL.

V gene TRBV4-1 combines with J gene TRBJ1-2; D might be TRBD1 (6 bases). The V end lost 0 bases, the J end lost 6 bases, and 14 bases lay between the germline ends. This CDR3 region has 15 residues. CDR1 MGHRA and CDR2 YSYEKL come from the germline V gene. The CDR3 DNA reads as TGCGCCAGCAGCCAAGAAGTTCGGGGGGCAGATGGCTACACCTTC. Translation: CASSQEVRGADGYTF.

The CDR3 loop reads CASSERRENQPQHF. The CDR3, as DNA: TGTGCCAGCAGTGAACGACGGGAAAATCAGCCCCAGCATTTT. The J gene is TRBJ1-5, the V gene TRBV2; no definite D call. This CDR3 has 14 residues. Trimming removed 2 bases at V and 4 bases at J, with 9 bases between. The germline CDR1 and CDR2 sequences are SNHLY and FYNNEI.

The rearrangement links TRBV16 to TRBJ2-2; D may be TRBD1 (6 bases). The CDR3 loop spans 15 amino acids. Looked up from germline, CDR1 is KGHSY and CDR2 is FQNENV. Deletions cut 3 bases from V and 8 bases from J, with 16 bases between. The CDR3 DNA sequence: TGTGCCAGCAGCCAGTACGCTCCAGGGGAAGGGGAGCTGTTTTTT. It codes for CASSQYAPGEGELFF.

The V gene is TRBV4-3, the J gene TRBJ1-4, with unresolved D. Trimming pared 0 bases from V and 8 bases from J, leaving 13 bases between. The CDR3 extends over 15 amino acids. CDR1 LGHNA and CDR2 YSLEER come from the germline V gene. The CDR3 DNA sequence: TGCGCCAGCAGCCAAGATGCCCGGGGTCGCGAAAAACTGTTTTTT. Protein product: CASSQDARGREKLFF.